The 20 T cell receptor beta chains below come from one sample, sequenced in a study of blood T cell repertoires in COVID-19. Generated by immunoSEQ multiplex PCR, the TCRdb table keeps only in-frame clones and is missing some. The data contain about 52,000 clones, about 79% of them singletons. The material sequenced was peripheral blood. Receptors were obtained from an older man with COVID-19, enrolled during active disease.

The gene calls are TRBV5-1 and TRBJ1-5; D perhaps matches TRBD1 (5 bases). Trimming shortened V by 0 bases and J by 2 bases, and 9 bases separated the two germline ends. The CDR3 totals 15 residues. CDR1 is SGHRS, CDR2 YFSETQ, per germline. CDR3 protein: CASSLEGVGNQPQHF. Written as DNA, the CDR3 is TGCGCCAGCAGCTTGGAAGGGGTAGGCAATCAGCCCCAGCATTTT. The entire variable domain, with the rest obtained from reference TRBV5-1 and TRBJ1-5, is as follows: KAGVTQTPRYLIKTRGQQVTLSCSPISGHRSVSWYQQTPGQGLQFLFEYFSETQRNKGNFPGRFSGRQFSNSRSEMNVSTLELGDSALYLCASSLEGVGNQPQHFGDGTRLSIL.

The chain couples TRBV7-7 to TRBJ2-2; 8 nucleotides agree with TRBD1. The V gene end was trimmed by 5 bases and the J gene end by 12 bases; junction bases not matched to a gene: 14. Looked up from germline, CDR1 is SSHAT and CDR2 is FNYEAQ (reference sequence). This CDR3 comprises 15 residues. In DNA, the CDR3 is TGTGCCAGCAGCCATCGACAGGGGAAGAACGGAAAGCTGTTTTTT. As protein: CASSHRQGKNGKLFF.

The V call is TRBV6-5, the J call TRBJ1-1; 9 bases line up with TRBD1. CDR1 and CDR2 (germline): MNHEY, SVGAGI. This CDR3 is 16 amino acids long. V lost 0 bases, J lost 3 bases, and 5 bases stayed unmatched. The CDR3 here is CASSYSTGGADTEAFF. As DNA, the CDR3 is TGTGCCAGCAGTTACTCCACAGGGGGCGCAGACACTGAAGCTTTCTTT.

The chain employs TRBV2 and TRBJ1-1; 8 bases are a match to TRBD1. V was pared by 6 bases and J by 7 bases, with 7 bases of the junction left unmatched. The CDR3 length is 13 residues. The germline gives CDR1 SNHLY, CDR2 FYNNEI. In DNA form, the CDR3 reads TGTGCCAGCAGAGGGACAGGTACCTATGAAGCTTTCTTT. It encodes CASRGTGTYEAFF.

The chain couples TRBV28 to TRBJ2-3, with 10 bases identical to TRBD2. Germline V gene lookup returns CDR1 MDHEN and CDR2 SYDVKM. This CDR3 region has 17 residues. Unmatched junction bases numbered 7, after V lost 3 bases and J lost 1 base. The CDR3, as DNA: TGTGCCAGCAGTTTGCCTACTAGCGGGGTACGCACAGATACGCAGTATTTT. Encoded protein: CASSLPTSGVRTDTQYF.

V is TRBV7-9 and J is TRBJ1-2, with TRBD1 identical over 7 bases. The V segment lost 3 bases and the J segment 2 bases; nucleotides outside the gene matches: 3. Looked up from germline, CDR1 is SEHNR and CDR2 is FQNEAQ (reference sequence). The CDR3 sequence is 14 residues long. The CDR3 spells CASSFQGQNYGYTF. The CDR3, as DNA: TGTGCCAGCAGCTTCCAGGGACAGAACTATGGCTACACCTTC.

The chain employs TRBV6-5 and TRBJ2-1; 10 bases match TRBD2. V lost 6 bases, J lost 6 bases, and 8 bases stayed unmatched. The length of the CDR3 is 15 residues. The germline CDR1 and CDR2 sequences are MNHEY and SVGAGI. The CDR3 loop is CASSRTSGVINEQFF. DNA of the CDR3: TGTGCCAGCAGCCGTACTAGCGGGGTCATCAATGAGCAGTTCTTC.

This chain joins TRBV27 and TRBJ1-5, with D perhaps matching TRBD1 (6 bases). The CDR3 covers 15 residues. Trimming stripped 5 bases from V and 2 bases from J, with 13 bases between. Germline assignment: CDR1 MNHEY and CDR2 SMNVEV (reference sequence). For the CDR3, the DNA is TGTGCCAGCAGTATACACAGGGATCGCAATCAGCCCCAGCATTTT. Translating it yields CASSIHRDRNQPQHF.

The J gene is TRBJ1-4, the V gene TRBV6-1, with D uncertain. This CDR3 spans 15 amino acids. Looked up from germline, CDR1 is MNHNS and CDR2 is SASEGT. Trimming took 1 base from V and 4 from J, leaving 10 bases between them. The CDR3 region is CASSEVGNYNEKLFF. The CDR3 DNA is TGTGCCAGCAGTGAAGTTGGAAACTATAATGAAAAACTGTTTTTT.

The chain recombines TRBV9 with TRBJ2-1; TRBD2 matches at 8 bases. The V and J ends lost 4 bases and 6 bases, in that order; junction bases with no gene match: 12. The germline CDR1 and CDR2 sequences are SGDLS and YYNGEE. The CDR3 extends over 16 amino acids. The CDR3 region has the DNA TGTGCCAGCAGCCCCCCAACTAGCGGCCCCCTCAATGAGCAGTTCTTC. Its protein is CASSPPTSGPLNEQFF.

The gene calls are TRBV19 and TRBJ2-2, with a possible D match to TRBD2 (6 bases). Germline V CDR1 and CDR2: LNHDA, SQIVND (reference sequence). The CDR3 consists of 16 residues. V shed 3 bases and J shed 6 bases, with 17 bases lying between them. CDR3 amino acids: CASSMTAGLLPGELFF. Here the CDR3 DNA reads TGTGCCAGTAGTATGACGGCAGGACTACTCCCCGGGGAGCTGTTTTTT.

The chain is built from TRBV15 and TRBJ1-1; D is possibly TRBD1 (5 bases). Germline V gene lookup returns CDR1 LNHNV and CDR2 YYDKDF (reference sequence). Deletions cut 3 bases from V and 6 bases from J, with 14 bases between. This CDR3 comprises 14 residues. For the CDR3, the DNA is TGTGCCACCAGCAGTTGGGGGAGGGGATCTGAAGCTTTCTTT. This gives the protein CATSSWGRGSEAFF.

The chain has TRBV11-1 and TRBJ2-5, with 7 bases that match TRBD1. The V segment lost 5 bases and the J segment 2 bases; nucleotides outside the gene matches: 5. Germline loops: CDR1 SGHAT, CDR2 FQDESV (reference sequence). The CDR3 has 14 residues. This CDR3 reads CASSARDRQETQYF. The CDR3 coding sequence is TGTGCCAGCAGCGCCAGGGACAGACAAGAGACCCAGTACTTC.

The gene calls are TRBV20-1 and TRBJ1-1; a weak D match, TRBD1 (6 bases). The CDR3 runs 11 residues. Germline CDR1 reads DFQATT; CDR2 reads SNEGSKA (reference sequence). V was shortened by 5 bases and J by 10 bases, with 14 bases between the two germline ends. The chain's CDR3 is CSAYREPRAFF. CDR3 DNA sequence: TGCAGTGCTTACAGGGAACCCCGAGCTTTCTTT.

V gene TRBV5-6 combines with J gene TRBJ2-7; TRBD2 aligns across 14 bases. Germline CDR1 SGHDT, CDR2 YYEEEE. The CDR3 extends over 15 amino acids. V was clipped by 4 bases and J by 5 bases; unmatched bases: 5. The CDR3 here is CASSAPGLAGDEQYV. CDR3 in DNA: TGTGCCAGCAGCGCGCCGGGACTAGCGGGAGACGAGCAGTACGTC.

The J gene is TRBJ2-3, the V gene TRBV6-1, with D possibly TRBD2 on 7 matching bases. Germline V gene sequence: CDR1 MNHNS, CDR2 SASEGT. Trimming pared 3 bases from V and 6 bases from J, leaving 19 bases between. The CDR3 runs to 16 residues. The chain's CDR3 is CASSDSAGATGDTQYF. CDR3 in DNA: TGTGCCAGCAGTGATTCGGCGGGGGCGACCGGGGATACGCAGTATTTT.

Here the CDR3 DNA reads TGTGCCAGCAGCTTAGACGGAGGGGCCAATCAGCCCCAGCATTTT. It specifies CASSLDGGANQPQHF. The J gene is TRBJ1-5, the V gene TRBV7-2; possible D gene TRBD1, 5 bases. V dropped 1 base and J dropped 3 bases, with 10 bases sitting between them. The V gene's germline CDR1 is SGHTA and CDR2 FQGNSA. This CDR3 is 15 amino acids long.

The chain recombines TRBV11-2 with TRBJ2-1, with 7 bases fitting TRBD2. The CDR3 sequence is 14 residues long. From germline, CDR1 is SGHAT and CDR2 FQNNGV. Trimming removed 0 bases from V and 10 bases from J; junction bases left unmatched: 6. CDR3 amino acids: CASSLEVAGVEQFF. DNA of the CDR3: TGTGCCAGCAGCTTAGAGGTTGCGGGAGTCGAGCAGTTCTTC.

V gene TRBV5-1 combines with J gene TRBJ2-5, with TRBD1 matching over 10 bases. The V segment lost 6 bases and the J segment 4 bases; nucleotides outside the gene matches: 3. Germline CDR1 SGHRS, CDR2 YFSETQ. The CDR3 covers 13 residues. CDR3 loop: CASTGTGAETQYF. In nucleotides, the CDR3 is TGCGCCAGCACCGGGACAGGGGCAGAGACCCAGTACTTC.

This chain joins TRBV2 and TRBJ2-1; 10 bases line up with TRBD2. The V and J ends lost 7 bases and 7 bases, in that order; junction bases with no gene match: 7. Looked up from germline, CDR1 is SNHLY and CDR2 is FYNNEI. The CDR3 is 14 amino acids. CDR3 loop: CASKPSGGENEQFF. CDR3 DNA sequence: TGTGCCAGCAAGCCCAGCGGGGGGGAGAATGAGCAGTTCTTC.